Shown below are 2 T cell receptor beta chains from a single sample sequenced in a study of T cell responses to AZD1222 COVID-19 vaccine. The method was immunoSEQ multiplex PCR; TCRdb's version includes in-frame clones alone and lacks a portion of them. The table shows over 150,000 clones, with around 85% occurring only once. The material sequenced was peripheral blood, taken on day 0 of MenACWY control vaccination. The receptor source for this set is an adult in good health.

J is TRBJ2-7 and V is TRBV5-1; tentative D call: TRBD2 (6 bases). This CDR3 region has 15 residues. Trimming shortened V by 0 bases and J by 4 bases, and 14 bases separated the two germline ends. The germline gives CDR1 SGHRS, CDR2 YFSETQ. The CDR3 loop is CASSLGMGGVYEQYV. Written as DNA, the CDR3 is TGCGCCAGCAGCTTGGGTATGGGAGGAGTATACGAGCAGTACGTC.

This clone was recorded only once. The chain employs TRBV21-1 and TRBJ2-7; the DNA was not used to check the table's D call, TRBD1. TRBV21-1 constitutes a pseudogene. This CDR3 is 14 amino acids long. The CDR3 DNA is TGTGCCAGCAGTTACACAGGGATTGGCTACGAGCAGTACTTC. This translates into CASSYTGIGYEQYF.